Listed below are T cell receptor beta chains from one sample, sequenced in a study of identical twins. TCRdb re-analysed the 5' RACE reads in MiXCR, keeping a single row per CDR3 protein. The table has some 660,000 distinct CDR3 sequences, 8.6% seen once. These data were also filed under a second study, of yellow fever vaccine responses in identical twins.

Specimen: PBMCs. The source of these receptors is a woman between 18 and 30 years old in good health. The CDR3 runs from the conserved cysteine through the conserved F or W. The D gene is left open where the match is weak. Clone size is shown for a subset of rows, as once, few, many or a class of expanded clone.

j_gene: TRBJ2-7
v_gene: TRBV7-2
abundance: many
d_gene: NA
CDR3aa: CASSPKARDSMVYEQYF
CDR3nt: TGTGCCAGCAGCCCCAAGGCACGGGACTCAATGGTGTACGAGCAGTACTTC

j_gene: TRBJ2-3
v_gene: TRBV7-9
abundance: many
d_gene: TRBD1
CDR3aa: CASSLGTGVTDTQYF
CDR3nt: TGTGCCAGCAGCTTAGGGACAGGGGTCACAGATACGCAGTATTTT

j_gene: TRBJ2-7
v_gene: TRBV7-3
abundance: NA
d_gene: NA
CDR3aa: CASSSWTYSQYPEQYF
CDR3nt: TGTGCCAGCAGCTCCTGGACCTACTCCCAATACCCCGAGCAGTACTTC

j_gene: TRBJ2-5
v_gene: TRBV3-1
abundance: few
d_gene: TRBD2
CDR3aa: CASSQDPGGAKETQYF
CDR3nt: TGTGCCAGCAGCCAAGATCCGGGGGGGGCAAAGGAGACCCAGTACTTC

j_gene: TRBJ2-5
v_gene: TRBV7-2
abundance: few
d_gene: NA
CDR3aa: CASSSRAGTQYF
CDR3nt: TGTGCCAGCAGCTCAAGGGCAGGGACCCAGTACTTC

j_gene: TRBJ2-3
v_gene: TRBV19
abundance: NA
d_gene: NA
CDR3aa: CASSVILTDTQYF
CDR3nt: TGTGCCAGTTCGGTGATACTCACAGATACGCAGTATTTT

j_gene: TRBJ2-1
v_gene: TRBV29-1
abundance: many
d_gene: TRBD2
CDR3aa: CSVDGLAVNNEQFF
CDR3nt: TGCAGCGTTGACGGCCTAGCGGTAAACAATGAGCAGTTCTTC

j_gene: TRBJ2-3
v_gene: TRBV7-9
abundance: NA
d_gene: TRBD2
CDR3aa: CASSKTSGGSTDTQYF
CDR3nt: TGTGCCAGCAGCAAGACTAGCGGGGGAAGCACAGATACGCAGTATTTT

j_gene: TRBJ2-3
v_gene: TRBV28
abundance: NA
d_gene: NA
CDR3aa: CASLYSSGDGGGDTQYF
CDR3nt: TGTGCCAGCCTCTACTCCTCGGGCGATGGCGGAGGAGATACGCAGTATTTT

j_gene: TRBJ1-2
v_gene: TRBV6-5
abundance: many
d_gene: TRBD1
CDR3aa: CASSYTGGYGYTF
CDR3nt: TGTGCCAGCAGTTACACAGGGGGCTATGGCTACACCTTC

j_gene: TRBJ2-7
v_gene: TRBV5-1
abundance: many
d_gene: TRBD1
CDR3aa: CASSLEGQPYEQYF
CDR3nt: TGCGCCAGCAGCTTGGAGGGACAGCCCTACGAGCAGTACTTC

j_gene: TRBJ2-7
v_gene: TRBV7-2
abundance: few
d_gene: NA
CDR3aa: CASSLVQSSYEQYF
CDR3nt: TGTGCCAGCAGCTTAGTACAGAGCTCCTACGAGCAGTACTTC

j_gene: TRBJ2-6
v_gene: TRBV6-1
abundance: few
d_gene: NA
CDR3aa: CASNTIRSHLSGANVLTF
CDR3nt: TGTGCCAGCAACACCATCAGAAGTCACCTCTCTGGGGCCAACGTCCTGACTTTC

j_gene: TRBJ2-5
v_gene: TRBV2
abundance: NA
d_gene: NA
CDR3aa: CASSDRTPPETQYF
CDR3nt: TGTGCCAGCAGTGATCGGACTCCCCCGGAGACCCAGTACTTC

j_gene: TRBJ2-7
v_gene: TRBV7-2
abundance: many
d_gene: TRBD2
CDR3aa: CASSLMLAGEYSYEQYF
CDR3nt: TGTGCCAGCAGCTTAATGCTAGCGGGAGAGTACTCCTACGAGCAGTACTTC

j_gene: TRBJ2-7
v_gene: TRBV9
abundance: few
d_gene: NA
CDR3aa: CASSPGPSLGEQYF
CDR3nt: TGTGCCAGCAGCCCAGGCCCCTCCTTAGGCGAGCAGTACTTC

j_gene: TRBJ2-5
v_gene: TRBV7-2
abundance: few
d_gene: TRBD2
CDR3aa: CASSLARTSGGAGTQYF
CDR3nt: TGTGCCAGCAGCTTAGCCCGGACTAGCGGGGGGGCGGGGACCCAGTACTTC

j_gene: TRBJ2-1
v_gene: TRBV2
abundance: many
d_gene: NA
CDR3aa: CASSAPGNLGQFF
CDR3nt: TGTGCCAGCAGTGCCCCAGGGAATCTAGGGCAGTTCTTC

j_gene: TRBJ1-6
v_gene: TRBV20-1
abundance: few
d_gene: NA
CDR3aa: CSARDSVWDYNSPLHF
CDR3nt: TGCAGTGCTAGAGATTCCGTCTGGGACTATAATTCACCCCTCCACTTT

j_gene: TRBJ2-5
v_gene: TRBV5-1
abundance: NA
d_gene: TRBD2
CDR3aa: CASSLETSFQETQYF
CDR3nt: TGCGCCAGCAGCTTGGAGACTAGCTTTCAAGAGACCCAGTACTTC

j_gene: TRBJ2-5
v_gene: TRBV7-2
abundance: few
d_gene: NA
CDR3aa: CASSLIDRQETQYF
CDR3nt: TGTGCCAGCAGCTTAATAGACAGACAAGAGACCCAGTACTTC

j_gene: TRBJ2-1
v_gene: TRBV7-9
abundance: few
d_gene: NA
CDR3aa: CASSFAIDEQFF
CDR3nt: TGTGCCAGCAGCTTTGCCATCGATGAGCAGTTCTTC

j_gene: TRBJ2-5
v_gene: TRBV5-5
abundance: NA
d_gene: NA
CDR3aa: CASSNRYQETQYF
CDR3nt: TGTGCCAGCAGTAACAGGTACCAAGAGACCCAGTACTTC

j_gene: TRBJ2-1
v_gene: TRBV27
abundance: few
d_gene: NA
CDR3aa: CASSFRQVTYNEQFF
CDR3nt: TGTGCCAGCAGTTTTAGACAGGTAACCTACAATGAGCAGTTCTTC

j_gene: TRBJ2-1
v_gene: TRBV24-1
abundance: few
d_gene: NA
CDR3aa: CATSDVEGGATYNEQFF
CDR3nt: TGTGCCACCAGTGACGTAGAGGGGGGGGCCACCTACAATGAGCAGTTCTTC

j_gene: TRBJ2-2
v_gene: TRBV6-2/TRBV6-3
abundance: NA
d_gene: NA
CDR3aa: CASRHKFPGQNTGELFF
CDR3nt: TGTGCCAGCAGACATAAATTCCCGGGACAGAACACCGGGGAGCTGTTTTTT

j_gene: TRBJ2-3
v_gene: TRBV5-1
abundance: NA
d_gene: NA
CDR3aa: CASSWDTLSQYF
CDR3nt: TGCGCCAGCAGCTGGGACACCCTGTCCCAGTATTTT

j_gene: TRBJ2-2
v_gene: TRBV7-2
abundance: few
d_gene: NA
CDR3aa: CASSLPARRTGELFF
CDR3nt: TGTGCCAGCAGCCTTCCGGCTAGACGGACCGGGGAGCTGTTTTTT

j_gene: TRBJ2-1
v_gene: TRBV29-1
abundance: many
d_gene: TRBD2
CDR3aa: CSVAGTRENEQFF
CDR3nt: TGCAGCGTAGCCGGGACTAGAGAGAATGAGCAGTTCTTC

j_gene: TRBJ2-1
v_gene: TRBV24-1
abundance: few
d_gene: NA
CDR3aa: CATSDFARKSSYNEQFF
CDR3nt: TGTGCCACCAGTGATTTCGCCAGGAAGAGCTCCTACAATGAGCAGTTCTTC

j_gene: TRBJ1-5
v_gene: TRBV19
abundance: NA
d_gene: TRBD1
CDR3aa: CASSSGQGPQPQHF
CDR3nt: TGTGCCAGTAGTTCCGGACAGGGGCCTCAGCCCCAGCATTTT

j_gene: TRBJ2-7
v_gene: TRBV28
abundance: NA
d_gene: NA
CDR3aa: CASSTPSYEQYF
CDR3nt: TGTGCCAGCAGCACTCCCTCCTACGAGCAGTACTTC

j_gene: TRBJ2-2
v_gene: TRBV12-3/TRBV12-4
abundance: many
d_gene: TRBD2
CDR3aa: CASFSGGFNTGELFF
CDR3nt: TGTGCCAGTTTCAGCGGGGGGTTTAACACCGGGGAGCTGTTTTTT

j_gene: TRBJ2-1
v_gene: TRBV5-1
abundance: few
d_gene: TRBD1
CDR3aa: CASQPGTGAYNEQFF
CDR3nt: TGCGCCAGCCAACCCGGGACAGGGGCCTACAATGAGCAGTTCTTC

j_gene: TRBJ2-1
v_gene: TRBV9
abundance: many
d_gene: NA
CDR3aa: CASSVRDDNEQFF
CDR3nt: TGTGCCAGCAGCGTCCGGGACGACAATGAGCAGTTCTTC

j_gene: TRBJ2-3
v_gene: TRBV20-1
abundance: few
d_gene: TRBD2
CDR3aa: CSARDFGGLAGERTDTQYF
CDR3nt: TGCAGTGCTAGAGATTTTGGAGGTCTAGCGGGGGAGAGAACAGATACGCAGTATTTT

j_gene: TRBJ2-5
v_gene: TRBV7-9
abundance: few
d_gene: NA
CDR3aa: CASRSGAGGETQYF
CDR3nt: TGTGCCAGCCGGTCGGGGGCAGGGGGAGAGACCCAGTACTTC

j_gene: TRBJ2-7
v_gene: TRBV5-1
abundance: NA
d_gene: TRBD2
CDR3aa: CASSLLAGALEQYF
CDR3nt: TGCGCCAGCAGCTTGCTAGCGGGAGCCCTCGAGCAGTACTTC

j_gene: TRBJ2-7
v_gene: TRBV20-1
abundance: few
d_gene: NA
CDR3aa: CSARDFRGFYEQYF
CDR3nt: TGCAGTGCTAGAGATTTCCGGGGTTTCTACGAGCAGTACTTC

j_gene: TRBJ2-7
v_gene: TRBV14
abundance: many
d_gene: TRBD1
CDR3aa: CASSPRTGSEQYF
CDR3nt: TGTGCCAGCAGCCCCCGGACAGGGAGCGAGCAGTACTTC